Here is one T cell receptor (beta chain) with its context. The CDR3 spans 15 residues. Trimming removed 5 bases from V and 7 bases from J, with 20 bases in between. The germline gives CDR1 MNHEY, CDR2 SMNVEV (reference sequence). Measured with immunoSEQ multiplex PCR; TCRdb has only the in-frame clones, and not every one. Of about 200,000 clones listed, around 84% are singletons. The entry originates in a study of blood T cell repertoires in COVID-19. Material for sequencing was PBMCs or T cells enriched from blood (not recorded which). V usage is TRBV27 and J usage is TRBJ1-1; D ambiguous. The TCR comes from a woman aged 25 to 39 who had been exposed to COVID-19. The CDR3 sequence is CASSPMTTRADEAFF. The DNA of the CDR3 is TGTGCCAGCAGTCCGATGACAACGCGGGCCGATGAAGCTTTCTTT.